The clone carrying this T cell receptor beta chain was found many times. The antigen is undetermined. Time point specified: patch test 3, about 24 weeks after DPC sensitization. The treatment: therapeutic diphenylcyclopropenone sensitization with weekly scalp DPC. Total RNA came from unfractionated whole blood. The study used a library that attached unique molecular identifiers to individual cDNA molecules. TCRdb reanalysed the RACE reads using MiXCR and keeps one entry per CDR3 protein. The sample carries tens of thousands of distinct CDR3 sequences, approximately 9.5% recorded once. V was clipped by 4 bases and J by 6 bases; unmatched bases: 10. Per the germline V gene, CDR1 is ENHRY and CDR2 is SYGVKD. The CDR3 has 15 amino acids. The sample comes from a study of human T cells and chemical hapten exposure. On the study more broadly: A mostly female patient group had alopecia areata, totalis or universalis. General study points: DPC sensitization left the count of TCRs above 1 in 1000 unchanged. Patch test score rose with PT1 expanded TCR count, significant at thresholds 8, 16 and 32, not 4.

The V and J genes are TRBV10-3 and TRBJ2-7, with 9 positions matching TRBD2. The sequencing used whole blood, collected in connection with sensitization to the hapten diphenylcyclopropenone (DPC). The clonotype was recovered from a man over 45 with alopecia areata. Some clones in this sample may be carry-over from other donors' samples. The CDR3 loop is CAISGGTSLPSEQYF. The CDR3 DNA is TGTGCCATCAGTGGGGGGACTAGCCTCCCGTCCGAGCAGTACTTC.